This TCR beta chain came from a study of Ad26.COV2.S vaccination and SARS-CoV-2 variants. Treatment reported: 19 received Ad26.COV2.S at low or high dose, single or two shots; about 5 received placebo; per-sample allocation not given. Samples were taken on day 63 after the first vaccine or placebo injection. The length of the CDR3 is 14 residues. Between the trimmed V and J ends, which lost 1 base and 2 bases, there was a span of 8 bases. Germline V CDR1 and CDR2: SGHNT, YENEEA. Sequencing used immunoSEQ multiplex PCR; TCRdb keeps in-frame clones, though not all of them. The table shows around 450,000 clones, with nearly 90% occurring only once.

The sample consisted of peripheral blood, taken in a trial of Ad26.COV2.S vaccine versus placebo. The sequence was collected from a person between 18 and 60 years old who received the Ad26.COV2.S COVID-19 vaccine or a placebo. The chain combines TRBV11-3 with TRBJ1-1; no definite D call. CDR3 bases: TGTGCCAGCAGCTTAGTAAACCGAAACACTGAAGCTTTCTTT. Amino acids: CASSLVNRNTEAFF.